A selection of T cell receptor beta chains follows, all from one sample in a study of CD8 T cells in ankylosing spondylitis. TCRdb reanalysed the 5' RACE reads using MiXCR and keeps one entry per CDR3 protein. The sample records a few hundred thousand distinct CDR3 sequences, 20% being singletons. The specimen was blood, either unsorted or a sorted T cell fraction (not recorded which). The receptor set was obtained from a female donor with ankylosing spondylitis or in good health (not recorded which). The CDR3 runs from the conserved cysteine through the conserved F or W. A D gene is named only where the DNA matches it firmly. Only part of the rows carry a size: once, few, many, or a class if the clone is expanded.

D,size,J,V,DNA,CDR3
.,few,TRBJ2-7,TRBV20-1,TGCAGTGCTAGAAGGGGGGGGCTTGGCTACGAGCAGTACTTC,CSARRGGLGYEQYF
TRBD1,.,TRBJ2-4,TRBV6-1,TGTGCCAGCAGACTGGGGACAGGAGTAAACATTCAGTACTTC,CASRLGTGVNIQYF
.,many,TRBJ2-1,TRBV20-1,TGCAGTGCTAGGGCGCGGCTAGCCAACAATGAGCAGTTCTTC,CSARARLANNEQFF
.,few,TRBJ1-3,TRBV7-2,TGTGCCAGCAGCGCAACCCGACGAGGAAACACCATATATTTT,CASSATRRGNTIYF
TRBD1,few,TRBJ2-5,TRBV20-1,TGCAGTGCGGGGGACAGGGGCAGGAAGACCCAGTACTTC,CSAGDRGRKTQYF
.,medium-sized,TRBJ2-5,TRBV20-1,TGCAGTGCCCCCGATGGGAGGCAAGAGACCCAGTACTTC,CSAPDGRQETQYF
.,few,TRBJ2-6,TRBV20-1,TGCAGTGCTAGTTGGGAATGGGGTGGTGGGGCCAACGTCCTGACTTTC,CSASWEWGGGANVLTF
TRBD2,many,TRBJ2-1,TRBV5-1,TGCGCCAGCAGCTTGGCCGGGGGACTAGGTTTCTTC,CASSLAGGLGFF
.,.,TRBJ2-1,TRBV7-9,TGTGCCAGCAGCCTTAGCTCGGTCCATGATGAGCAGTTCTTC,CASSLSSVHDEQFF
TRBD1,.,TRBJ1-1,TRBV5-1,TGCGCCAGCCGACAGGGCGACACTGAAGCTTTCTTT,CASRQGDTEAFF
.,.,TRBJ1-2,TRBV20-1,TGCAGTGCTAGGCGGAACAGAACTAACTATGGCTACACCTTC,CSARRNRTNYGYTF
TRBD2,.,TRBJ2-1,TRBV7-2,TGTGCCAGCAGCTTTTGGGGGGGGGAGCAGTTCTTC,CASSFWGGEQFF
TRBD1,.,TRBJ1-5,TRBV20-1,TGCAGTGCTAGAGCCGGGACAGACAATCAGCCCCAGCATTTT,CSARAGTDNQPQHF
TRBD2,.,TRBJ2-1,TRBV18,TGTGCCAGCTCACTGACGCCGGGACTAGCGGGAGTCACCTACAATGAGCAGTTCTTC,CASSLTPGLAGVTYNEQFF
.,.,TRBJ1-1,TRBV11-2,TGTGCCAGCAGCTTAGGAGGTCTGGGACGCAAAGCTTTCTTT,CASSLGGLGRKAFF
.,.,TRBJ2-2,TRBV6-1,TGTGCCAGCAGTGGAGCCGGCCGTATTGACACCGGGGAGCTGTTTTTT,CASSGAGRIDTGELFF
.,.,TRBJ2-5,TRBV7-9,TGTGCCAGCCGTACTGAAAACCAAGAGACCCAGTACTTC,CASRTENQETQYF
TRBD1,once,TRBJ2-1,TRBV10-3,TGTGCCATCAGCAGTGGGGACAGGTATAATGAGCAGATCTTC,CAISSGDRYNEQIF
.,many,TRBJ2-1,TRBV24-1,TGTGCCACCAGTGATTGGGGGAATGAGCAGTTCTTC,CATSDWGNEQFF
TRBD1,few,TRBJ1-1,TRBV6-6,TGTGCCAGCACCAGACAGGGGCGCACTGAAGCTTTCTTT,CASTRQGRTEAFF
TRBD1,.,TRBJ2-2,TRBV12-3/TRBV12-4,TGTGCCAGCAGCTGGACAGGGGCTTACGGCGAGCTGTTTTTT,CASSWTGAYGELFF
.,few,TRBJ1-1,TRBV6-1,TGTGCCAGCATGAGAGGGAGAAACACTGAAGCTTTCTTT,CASMRGRNTEAFF
.,few,TRBJ2-5,TRBV7-2,TGTGCCAGCAGCTTAGCGGGTTTCCAAGAGACCCAGTACTTC,CASSLAGFQETQYF
.,many,TRBJ2-3,TRBV29-1,TGCAGCGGGTCAGGCTCGTCGGGGGATACGCAGTATTTT,CSGSGSSGDTQYF
TRBD2,few,TRBJ2-1,TRBV20-1,TGCAGTGCCCCGGGACTATCTGATCAATCCTACAATGAGCAGTTCTTC,CSAPGLSDQSYNEQFF
TRBD1,few,TRBJ1-6,TRBV12-3/TRBV12-4,TGTGCCAGCAGTCCCGGACAGGGTCCTAATTCACCCCTCCACTTT,CASSPGQGPNSPLHF
TRBD1,.,TRBJ2-3,TRBV28,TGTGCCAGCTTGGTTAGGACAGGGGCTTACAGCGGGCAGTATTTT,CASLVRTGAYSGQYF
TRBD1,.,TRBJ2-5,TRBV7-2,TGTGCCAGCGGGACAGGGGGCTCGGAGACCCAGTACTTC,CASGTGGSETQYF
TRBD1,few,TRBJ2-1,TRBV7-8,TGTGCCAGCAGCCAGAGGACAGGCCACTACAATGAGCAGTTCTTC,CASSQRTGHYNEQFF
TRBD1,.,TRBJ2-1,TRBV11-2,TGTGCCAGCAGCTTATATCTCTTCAGGGGGAATGAGCAGTTCTTC,CASSLYLFRGNEQFF
.,.,TRBJ1-4,TRBV18,TGTGCCAGCTCACCAGGAATCTCAACTAATGAAAAACTGTTTTTT,CASSPGISTNEKLFF
.,.,TRBJ2-1,TRBV4-3,TGCGCCAGCAGCCAAGGGAACAGCCGTGAGCAGTTCTTC,CASSQGNSREQFF
TRBD1,few,TRBJ2-4,TRBV20-1,TGCAGTGCTGGGACAGGGGGCACCAAAAACATTCAGTACTTC,CSAGTGGTKNIQYF
.,.,TRBJ2-5,TRBV10-3,TGTGCCATCAGTGTGGGGAAAGAGACCCAGTACTTC,CAISVGKETQYF
TRBD2,few,TRBJ2-1,TRBV20-1,TGCAGTGCTTTAAGCGGGAGGGGCTATGAGCAGTTCTTC,CSALSGRGYEQFF
TRBD1,many,TRBJ1-6,TRBV12-3/TRBV12-4,TGTGCCAGCAGTGCCGGGACAGGGTATTCACCCCTCCACTTT,CASSAGTGYSPLHF
TRBD2,.,TRBJ2-5,TRBV11-2,TGTGCCAGCAGCACACGGTTTCTAGCGGGAGAAGAGACCCAGTACTTC,CASSTRFLAGEETQYF
.,many,TRBJ2-1,TRBV27,TGTGCCAGCAGTGGCCGTCCCGTAGAGGTCTACAATGAGCAGTTCTTC,CASSGRPVEVYNEQFF
.,few,TRBJ1-1,TRBV6-5,TGTGCCAGCAGTTACGGGAACCGGGAGAACACTGAAGCTTTCTTT,CASSYGNRENTEAFF
.,.,TRBJ1-2,TRBV6-5,TGTGCCAGCAGTTACGGGGGGAACTATGGCTACACCTTC,CASSYGGNYGYTF
.,.,TRBJ2-1,TRBV4-1,TGCGCCAGCAGCCAAGGGTCCAGCATCGGGTACAATGAGCAGTTCTTC,CASSQGSSIGYNEQFF
.,few,TRBJ1-1,TRBV20-1,TGCAGTCCCTTGAGCGGCGGCGCGACTGAAGCTTTCTTT,CSPLSGGATEAFF
TRBD1,.,TRBJ2-5,TRBV20-1,TGCAGTGCTGAAGGGACAGAGGGAGAGACCCAGTACTTC,CSAEGTEGETQYF
TRBD1,many,TRBJ2-7,TRBV6-6,TGTGCCAGCGGGCTTGGACAGGGGGTTTCCTACGAGCAGTACTTC,CASGLGQGVSYEQYF
TRBD2,few,TRBJ2-1,TRBV7-9,TGTGCCAGCAGCACTAGCGGGAAGTCCTACAATGAGCAGTTCTTC,CASSTSGKSYNEQFF
.,.,TRBJ2-5,TRBV28,TGTGCCAGCAGTTTTGGTCAGGGATTGACCCAGTACTTC,CASSFGQGLTQYF
.,few,TRBJ1-2,TRBV10-2,TGCGCCAGCAGTGAAACTGGTGGCAGGGACTATGGCTACACCTTC,CASSETGGRDYGYTF
.,few,TRBJ2-2,TRBV4-3,TGCGCCAGCAGCCGAACACCCGGGGAGCTGTTTTTT,CASSRTPGELFF
.,few,TRBJ1-1,TRBV10-3,TGTGCCGTCCGGGACATGAACACTGAAGCTTTCTTT,CAVRDMNTEAFF
TRBD2,few,TRBJ2-5,TRBV5-1,TGCGCCAGCAGCTTGGCCGGGACTAGAAAAGAGACCCAGTACTTC,CASSLAGTRKETQYF
.,few,TRBJ2-5,TRBV10-3,TGTGCCATCAGTGAGTCGATCGGACCAAGGGCCCAGTACTTC,CAISESIGPRAQYF
.,few,TRBJ2-3,TRBV10-3,TGTGCCATCAACCCTACCAACACAGATACGCAGTATTTT,CAINPTNTDTQYF